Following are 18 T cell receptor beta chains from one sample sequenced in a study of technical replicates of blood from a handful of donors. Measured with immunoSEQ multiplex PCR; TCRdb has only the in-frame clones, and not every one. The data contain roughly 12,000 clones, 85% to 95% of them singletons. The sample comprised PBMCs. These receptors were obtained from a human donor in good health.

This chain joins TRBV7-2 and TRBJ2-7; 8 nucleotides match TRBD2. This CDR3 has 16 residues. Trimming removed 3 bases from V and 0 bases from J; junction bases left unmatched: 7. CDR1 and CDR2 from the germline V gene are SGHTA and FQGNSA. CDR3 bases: TGTGCCAGCAGCTTCAAGGGCGGGAGGCCCTCCTACGAGCAGTACTTC. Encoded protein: CASSFKGGRPSYEQYF.

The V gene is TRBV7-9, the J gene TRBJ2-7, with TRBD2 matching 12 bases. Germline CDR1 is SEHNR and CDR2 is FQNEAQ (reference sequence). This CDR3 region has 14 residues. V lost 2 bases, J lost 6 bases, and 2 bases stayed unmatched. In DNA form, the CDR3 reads TGTGCCAGCAGCTTACTAGCGGGAGGGCCCGAGCAGTACTTC. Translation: CASSLLAGGPEQYF.

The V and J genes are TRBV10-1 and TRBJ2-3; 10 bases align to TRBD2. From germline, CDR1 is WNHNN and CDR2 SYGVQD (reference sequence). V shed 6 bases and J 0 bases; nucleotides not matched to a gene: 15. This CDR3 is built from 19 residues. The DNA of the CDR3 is TGCGCCAGCAGGGGGCGTCTAGCGGGAGTGGTCCCTAGCACAGATACGCAGTATTTT. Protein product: CASRGRLAGVVPSTDTQYF.

CDR3 in DNA: TGCGCCAGCAGCGAAACCGGGACTAGCGGGAGCGGTGAGCAGTTCTTC. This sequence encodes CASSETGTSGSGEQFF. The chain combines TRBV10-2 with TRBJ2-1; the match to TRBD2 covers 14 bases. The CDR3 has 16 amino acids. With 6 bases clipped from V and 9 bases from J, the junction kept 10 bases outside the gene matches. Germline V gene sequence: CDR1 WSHSY, CDR2 SAAADI.

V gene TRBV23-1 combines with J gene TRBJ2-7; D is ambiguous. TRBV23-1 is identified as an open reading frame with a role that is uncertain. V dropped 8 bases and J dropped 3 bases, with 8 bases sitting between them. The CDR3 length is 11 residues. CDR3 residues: CASHRSYEQYF. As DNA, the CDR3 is TGCGCCAGCCACAGAAGCTACGAGCAGTACTTC.

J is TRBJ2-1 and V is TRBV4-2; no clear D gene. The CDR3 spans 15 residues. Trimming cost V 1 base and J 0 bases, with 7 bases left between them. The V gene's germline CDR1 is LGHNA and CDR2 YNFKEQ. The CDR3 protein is CASSQGGSSYNEQFF. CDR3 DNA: TGTGCCAGCAGCCAAGGCGGTTCCTCCTACAATGAGCAGTTCTTC.

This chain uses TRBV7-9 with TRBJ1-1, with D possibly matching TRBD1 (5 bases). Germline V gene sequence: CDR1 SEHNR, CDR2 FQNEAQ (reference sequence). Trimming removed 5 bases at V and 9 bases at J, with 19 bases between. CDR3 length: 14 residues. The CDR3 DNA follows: TGTGCCAGCAGCCGGCCAACAGGTGCCGGGCAAGCTTTCTTT. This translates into CASSRPTGAGQAFF.

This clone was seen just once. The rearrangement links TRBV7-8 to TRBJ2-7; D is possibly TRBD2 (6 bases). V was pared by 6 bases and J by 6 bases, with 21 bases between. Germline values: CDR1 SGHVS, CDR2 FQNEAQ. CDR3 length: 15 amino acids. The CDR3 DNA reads TGTGCCAGCAGGCTAAGCACGGGGGTAGGTCTCGAGCAGTACTTC. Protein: CASRLSTGVGLEQYF.

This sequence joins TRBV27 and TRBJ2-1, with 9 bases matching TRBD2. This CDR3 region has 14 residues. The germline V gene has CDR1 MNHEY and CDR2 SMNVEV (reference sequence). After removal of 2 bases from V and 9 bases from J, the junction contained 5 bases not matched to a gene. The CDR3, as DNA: TGTGCCAGCAGTTTAGGTAGCGGGAGTCGTGAGCAGTTCTTC. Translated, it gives CASSLGSGSREQFF.

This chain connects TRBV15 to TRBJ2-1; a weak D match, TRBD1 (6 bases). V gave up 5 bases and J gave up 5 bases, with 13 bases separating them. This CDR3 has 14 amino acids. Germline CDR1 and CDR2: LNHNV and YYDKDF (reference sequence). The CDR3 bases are TGTGCCACCAGCCCGGACAGAGTCAACAATGAGCAGTTCTTC. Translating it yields CATSPDRVNNEQFF.

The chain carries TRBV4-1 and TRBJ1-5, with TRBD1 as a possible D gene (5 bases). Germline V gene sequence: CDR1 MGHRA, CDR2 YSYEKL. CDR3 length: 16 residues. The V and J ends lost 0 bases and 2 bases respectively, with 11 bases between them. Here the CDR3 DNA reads TGCGCCAGCAGCCAAGATGGAGGGGTTGGCAATCAGCCCCAGCATTTT. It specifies CASSQDGGVGNQPQHF.

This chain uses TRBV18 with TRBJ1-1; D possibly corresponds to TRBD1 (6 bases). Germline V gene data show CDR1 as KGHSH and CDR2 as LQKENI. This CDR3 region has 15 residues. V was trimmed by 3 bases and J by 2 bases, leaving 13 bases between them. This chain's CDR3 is CASSPGQGTNTEAFF. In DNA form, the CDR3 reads TGTGCCAGCTCACCGGGACAAGGGACAAACACTGAAGCTTTCTTT.

The chain's CDR3 is CAWSVAGRQYF. CDR3 in DNA: TGTGCCTGGAGTGTCGCAGGTCGGCAGTACTTC. The gene calls are TRBV30 and TRBJ2-7; D unresolved. The CDR3 extends over 11 amino acids. V was shortened by 0 bases and J by 9 bases, with 9 bases between the two germline ends. Germline CDR1 GTSNPN, CDR2 SVGIG (reference sequence).

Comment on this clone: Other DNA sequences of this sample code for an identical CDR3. The CDR3 sequence is CASSIDLASGSYNEQFF. CDR3 coding DNA: TGTGCCAGTAGTATAGATCTGGCTAGCGGGTCTTACAATGAGCAGTTCTTC. V gene TRBV19 combines with J gene TRBJ2-1; 8 positions agree with TRBD2. The CDR3 totals 17 residues. From germline, CDR1 is LNHDA and CDR2 SQIVND (reference sequence). V lost 0 bases to trimming and J lost 4 bases; unmatched junction nucleotides: 8.

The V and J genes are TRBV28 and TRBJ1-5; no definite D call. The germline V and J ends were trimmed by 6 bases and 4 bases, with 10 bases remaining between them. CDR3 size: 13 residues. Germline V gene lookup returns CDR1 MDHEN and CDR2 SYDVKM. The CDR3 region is CASRTSGNQPQHF. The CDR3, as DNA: TGTGCCAGCAGGACCTCAGGAAATCAGCCCCAGCATTTT.

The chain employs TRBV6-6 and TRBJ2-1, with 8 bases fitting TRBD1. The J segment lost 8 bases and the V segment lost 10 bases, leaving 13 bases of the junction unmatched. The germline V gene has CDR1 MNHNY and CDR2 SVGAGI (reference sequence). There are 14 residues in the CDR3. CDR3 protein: CATRQGPLHYEQFF. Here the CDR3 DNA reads TGTGCCACCAGACAGGGGCCCTTACACTATGAGCAGTTCTTC.

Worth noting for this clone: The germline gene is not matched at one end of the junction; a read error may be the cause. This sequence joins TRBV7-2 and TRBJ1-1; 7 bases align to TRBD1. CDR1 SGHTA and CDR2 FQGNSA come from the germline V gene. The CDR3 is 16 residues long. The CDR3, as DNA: TGTGCCAGCAGGTTAGCCGGGACAGCCTTGAACACTGAAGCTTTCTTT. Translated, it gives CASRLAGTALNTEAFF. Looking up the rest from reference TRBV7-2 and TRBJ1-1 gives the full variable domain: GAGVSQSPSNKVTEKGKDVELRCDPISGHTALYWYRQSLGQGLEFLIYFQGNSAPDKSGLPSDRFSAERTGGSVSTLTIQRTQQEDSAVYLCASRLAGTALNTEAFFGQGTRLTVV.

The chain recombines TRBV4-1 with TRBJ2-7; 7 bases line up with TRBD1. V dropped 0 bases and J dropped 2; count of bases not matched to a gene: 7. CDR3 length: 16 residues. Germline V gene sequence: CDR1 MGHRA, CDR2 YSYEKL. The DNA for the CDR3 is TGCGCCAGCAGCCAAGAGCCCGGACAGGTAGCCTACGAGCAGTACTTC. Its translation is CASSQEPGQVAYEQYF.